The 4 T cell receptor beta chains presented below share a single source sample, sequenced in a study of tumor and adjacent non-tumor tissue in lung cancer. A modified ARM-PCR protocol with three rounds of nested PCR amplified TCRbeta. TCRdb reprocessed the multiplex PCR reads with MiXCR, giving one entry per CDR3 protein. This table has roughly 43,000 distinct CDR3 sequences, approximately 57% appearing once. This sample's RNA came from whole unsorted tissue. The normal lung tissue was taken more than 3 cm from the tumor edge. Sequencing used distant non-tumor lung tissue. All receptors come from a man over 45 with non-small cell lung cancer.

This clonotype has more than one count but fewer than ten. The chain is built from TRBV28 and TRBJ2-3, with TRBD2 matching 11 bases. The CDR3 is made up of 15 amino acids. V dropped 5 bases and J dropped 5; count of bases not matched to a gene: 6. The germline gives CDR1 MDHEN, CDR2 SYDVKM. The CDR3 region is CASSVLAGAIDTQYF. The CDR3 region has the DNA TGTGCCAGCAGTGTACTAGCGGGAGCCATAGATACGCAGTATTTT.

In the case of this clonotype: This clone may be a read error of a much larger clone one base away. The chain links TRBV5-6 to TRBJ1-6; D gene unclear. Germline V gives CDR1 SGHDT, CDR2 YYEEEE. The CDR3 totals 12 residues. For the CDR3, the DNA is TGTGCCAGCATCTTGAAGAATTCACCCCTCCACTTT. Its protein product is CASILKNSPLHF.

Comments on this clonotype: A single base separates this from a much larger clone, so it may be a read error. The rearrangement uses TRBV6-2 or TRBV6-3 and TRBJ2-3; D not certain. The CDR3 consists of 11 residues. Trimming left V 11 bases short and J 2 bases short, with 8 bases between. CDR1 is MNHEY and CDR2 is SVGEGT in the germline V gene. The DNA for the CDR3 is TGTGCCGGCACCGCCACAGATACGCAGTATTTT. It is translated as CAGTATDTQYF.

The chain carries TRBV28 and TRBJ2-7; TRBD1 matches 7 bases. V dropped 6 bases and J dropped 1; count of bases not matched to a gene: 9. CDR3 size: 15 residues. The germline gives CDR1 MDHEN, CDR2 SYDVKM. CDR3 nucleotide sequence: TGTGCCAGCAGCAAACCAGGGACAGTTTCCTACGAGCAGTACTTC. This codes for CASSKPGTVSYEQYF.